A selection of T cell receptor beta chains follows, all from one sample in a study of T cell repertoires in cytomegalovirus infection. TCRdb re-analysed the reads in MiXCR, keeping a single row per CDR3 protein. The sample contains 250,000 to 300,000 distinct CDR3 sequences, around 15% of which appear only once. Source material: CD8+ T cells from PBMCs. The receptors were gathered from a human donor in good health (CMV status not recorded). Some clones in this sample may be carry-over from other donors' samples. Each CDR3 is given with its conserved first and last residue. Each record gives: V gene, J gene, D gene, clone size, CDR3 protein, CDR3 DNA. A D gene is named only where the DNA matches it firmly. A row's size may be missing; if present it is once, few, many or a size class.

TRBV27	TRBJ2-7	NA	few	CASRVGGSYEQYF	TGTGCCAGCAGGGTAGGGGGCTCCTACGAGCAGTACTTC
TRBV4-3	TRBJ1-2	NA	NA	CASSQDSYIGDYGYTF	TGCGCCAGCAGCCAAGATTCATATATCGGGGACTATGGCTACACCTTC
TRBV14	TRBJ2-6	NA	NA	CASSQVNGGSGANVLTF	TGTGCCAGCAGCCAAGTTAATGGGGGGAGTGGGGCCAACGTCCTGACTTTC
TRBV28	TRBJ1-1	NA	few	CASMGGGGRDTEAFF	TGTGCCAGCATGGGCGGAGGGGGAAGGGACACTGAAGCTTTCTTT
TRBV5-1	TRBJ2-1	TRBD2	few	CASSLASGVSYNEQFF	TGCGCCAGCAGCTTAGCAAGCGGGGTTTCCTACAATGAGCAGTTCTTC
TRBV20-1	TRBJ2-1	NA	few	CSADPSPREQFF	TGCAGTGCGGACCCTAGTCCTCGTGAGCAGTTCTTC
TRBV7-2	TRBJ2-5	NA	many	CASSSGRTQETQYF	TGTGCCAGCAGCTCCGGACGGACCCAAGAGACCCAGTACTTC
TRBV5-5	TRBJ2-2	NA	NA	CASSLARGLNGELFF	TGTGCCAGCAGCTTGGCCCGGGGGCTGAACGGGGAGCTGTTTTTT
TRBV3-1	TRBJ1-1	NA	NA	CASSQRDGVQLNTEAFF	TGTGCCAGCAGCCAGAGGGATGGAGTACAGTTGAACACTGAAGCTTTCTTT
TRBV7-2	TRBJ1-6	TRBD1	many	CASSVRTGVNSPLHF	TGTGCCAGCAGCGTCAGGACAGGGGTAAATTCACCCCTCCACTTT
TRBV4-1	TRBJ1-5	NA	many	CASSQDSYQPQHF	TGCGCCAGCAGCCAAGACAGTTATCAGCCCCAGCATTTT
TRBV7-2	TRBJ2-7	NA	many	CASSLNLGGPSNEQYF	TGTGCCAGCAGCTTAAACCTTGGGGGCCCGAGTAACGAGCAGTACTTC
TRBV5-1	TRBJ2-7	TRBD1	few	CASSGTGLRLTYEQYF	TGCGCCAGCAGCGGGACAGGTCTCCGTCTCACCTACGAGCAGTACTTC